This record concerns one T cell receptor beta chain sequence. The antigen remains undetermined. The germline CDR1 and CDR2 sequences are MNHEY and SVGAGI. Unmatched junction bases numbered 3, after V lost 2 bases and J lost 3 bases. This CDR3 contains 14 residues. This sample stems from a study of T cell responses to AZD1222 COVID-19 vaccine. On the study more broadly: Pooled in the analysis were second doses at about 4 or about 12 weeks. General study findings and limits: White British ancestry dominated among donors, who included more females, and clonal diversity was possibly underestimated. Across spike, vaccine-associated CD4 TCRs were found, dominant at 160-218 and 743-854. The number of AZD1222 recipients seropositive at baseline was only five to seven.

The repertoire was sequenced with immunoSEQ multiplex PCR; TCRdb's copy has only in-frame clones and lacks some. The repertoire holds roughly 150,000 clones, with more than 85% as singletons. The J gene is TRBJ2-7, the V gene TRBV6-5, with 8 bases identical to TRBD2. The TCR sequence derives from an adult in good health. Here the sequenced sample was peripheral blood, taken on day 0 of AZD1222 vaccination. CDR3 loop: CASSYLGLGYEQYF. The CDR3 DNA sequence: TGTGCCAGCAGTTACCTGGGACTAGGCTACGAGCAGTACTTC.